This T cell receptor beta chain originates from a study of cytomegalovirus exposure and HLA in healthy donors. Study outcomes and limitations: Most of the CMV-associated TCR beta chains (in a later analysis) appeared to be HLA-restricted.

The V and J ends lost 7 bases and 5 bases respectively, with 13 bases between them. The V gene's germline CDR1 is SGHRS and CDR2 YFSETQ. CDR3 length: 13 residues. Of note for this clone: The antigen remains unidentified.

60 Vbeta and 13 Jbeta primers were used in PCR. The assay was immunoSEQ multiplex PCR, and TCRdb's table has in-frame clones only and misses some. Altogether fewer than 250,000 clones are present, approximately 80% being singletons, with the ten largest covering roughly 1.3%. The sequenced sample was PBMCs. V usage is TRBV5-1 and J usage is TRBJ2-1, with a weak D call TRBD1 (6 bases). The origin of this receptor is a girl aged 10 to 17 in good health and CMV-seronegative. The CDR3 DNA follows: TGCGCCAGCTCTAGGACAGATAACAATGAGCAGTTCTTC. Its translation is CASSRTDNNEQFF. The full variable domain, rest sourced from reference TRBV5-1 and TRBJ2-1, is KAGVTQTPRYLIKTRGQQVTLSCSPISGHRSVSWYQQTPGQGLQFLFEYFSETQRNKGNFPGRFSGRQFSNSRSEMNVSTLELGDSALYLCASSRTDNNEQFFGPGTRLTVL.